The entry below describes one TCR beta chain. The target of this receptor is not known. Base qualities are not at hand, and no much larger clone is one base apart. The entry originates in a study of shared clonotypes between healthy human individuals (dated by TCRdb to about 2020). About the investigation overall: The cohort comprised a couple of women and three men aged 18 to 49 years. For each donor, three plates each were used for CD4 naive and CD4 memory, two plates were used for CD8 naive, and one plate was used for CD8 memory. To estimate repertoire size and how much clonotype sharing occurs between individuals, the study deeply sequenced the blood TCR repertoires of five healthy adults. To increase sequencing depth and limit assay-specific biases, different laboratories used diverse techniques to prepare libraries and sequence TCR repertoires. Each donor's leukapheresis produced roughly between roughly 0.85 and 9.5 billion PBMCs. Paper-wide results and their limitations: Pairwise subsampling indicated that sequencing depth was expected to affect the degree of clonotype sharing among donors. Only blood was sampled, and tissue TCR repertoires likely differ from those in blood. Clonotypes shared by all four sorted-subset donors showed higher generation probabilities than non-shared clonotypes. When a few donors were compared, the shared fraction of clonotypes was around 4.6% for naive CD4, approximately 3.3% for naive CD8, 2% to 2.5% for memory CD4, and 0.4% for memory CD8. Incomplete sequencing was indicated by rarefaction of sorted-subset datasets, despite the large sequencing depth. Estimated clonotype richness was generally larger for naive than for memory subsets. The small number of donors limited the genetic and exposure-history diversity represented.

TCR CDR3 regions were amplified from genomic DNA by multiplex PCR using the deep immunoSEQ assay. For each cell subset, the extracted genomic DNA was distributed evenly across all wells of several immunoSEQ 96-well plates, and each plate served as one replicate. For sorted subsets, each replicate PCR was loaded with about 200 ng genomic DNA, equivalent to 30,000 or so T cell genomes. Purified libraries were measured with a Qubit 3.0 fluorometer, size-checked on a Bioanalyzer 2100, and measured again with the KAPA Library Quantification kit. Every immunoSEQ 96-well plate was sequenced on a separate single-read 150-cycle Illumina NextSeq 550 flow cell. As for the original processing: Because only junctional sequences without quality scores were contained in the immunoSEQ output, filtering matching that applied to full-length reads could not be performed. To assign V/J genes and CDR3, sequences were annotated against IMGT germline references using PyIR, a Python wrapper for IgBLAST v1.9. Any read was removed if the V/J assignment was weak (E-value above 1e-6), the CDR3 was missing, or the read contained stop codons, out-of-frame junctions, or ambiguous translated residues. V3J clonotypes were defined as sequences sharing the same inferred V gene, J gene, and CDR3 amino acid sequence. Percentage overlap between repertoires was calculated by dividing the number of shared unique clonotypes by the size of the smaller repertoire. Three approaches were used to assess repertoire richness: RTK rarefaction, the Chao1 estimator, and Recon v2.1 estimates of unobserved clonotypes. Generation probabilities were computed with OLGA for all TCRbeta clonotypes obtained by the gDNA method from a few donors. The immuneACCESS repertoire file appears here via TCRdb, limited to in-frame rearrangements. These files lack a portion of the clones; in checked studies, under half of the deficit traces to unresolved V genes, and the cause of the others is not known. That table supplies the V and J calls and clone size; D and trimming were determined from the DNA. Counted in this sample were nearly 1 million clones; more than 75% of them appeared once. The top ten clonotypes cover 1.5% of the sample.

The donors were healthy, HIV-negative adults with no recently reported acute infections or vaccinations. Every donor was a Caucasian adult living in Nashville, Tennessee, USA. CD4+ T cells were enriched through magnetic negative selection, after which naive cells were positively selected on CD45RA and the remaining negative fraction served as the memory subset. Blood was obtained by leukapheresis, after which PBMCs were separated by Ficoll-Histopaque density gradient centrifugation and cryopreserved in liquid nitrogen vapor phase. Analytical flow cytometry was used to check the purity and quantity of every magnetically sorted T cell population. Each sorted fraction had its genomic DNA isolated and then quantified by UV absorbance on a Nanodrop 2000c. Reading the germline V gene gives CDR1 SGHRS and CDR2 YFSETQ. V is shortened by 0 bases, J by 12 bases, and the region joining them spans 19 bases. From its cysteine to its phenylalanine, the CDR3 spans 15 amino acids. Here the CDR3 DNA is all that survives: 45 bases in frame from base 1.

The specimen sequenced was memory CD4+ T cells sorted from blood. In light of the paper, this sample's cell subset or site label describes: CD45RA-negative fraction. This TCR was sampled from a man younger than 35 in good health. Recombination joined TRBV5-1 with TRBJ2-4; too little of a D gene remains to name it. The sequenced DNA is TGCGCCAGCAGCTTGGCGAACCCTGAAGGTACGGGTCAGTACTTC. It specifies CASSLANPEGTGQYF.